What follows is one TCR beta chain and its context. This sample is part of a study of CD8 T cells in Susac syndrome. The CDR3 is 16 amino acids. The V gene's germline CDR1 is SGHDN and CDR2 FVKESK. Between the trimmed V and J ends, which lost 0 bases and 4 bases, there was a span of 13 bases. Reverse transcription used roughly 0.45 to 1 ug RNA and random hexamers. TCRdb processed the immunoSEQ multiplex PCR reads anew with MiXCR; each CDR3 protein has one entry. Of 400,000 or so distinct CDR3 sequences listed, more than 80% were seen once; the top ten hold about 0.12%. This sequence originates from a human donor with multiple sclerosis. Material: CD8+ T cells from PBMCs. The rearrangement joins TRBV14 to TRBJ2-1; TRBD1 is a possible D gene (5 bases). The CDR3 protein is CASSQEGRAPYNEQFF. In DNA, the CDR3 is TGTGCCAGCAGCCAAGAGGGCAGGGCCCCTTACAATGAGCAGTTCTTC.